The 13 T cell receptor beta chains below come from one sample, sequenced in a study of T cells after yellow fever vaccination. TCRdb fed the 5' RACE reads into MiXCR, producing one record per CDR3 protein. Among about 85,000 distinct CDR3 sequences listed, 13% were seen once. This specimen was CD8+ T cells not binding an NS4B(214-222) dextramer, sorted from PBMCs, taken approximately 22 days after the first yellow fever vaccination. The receptor source for this set is a young man who received the YFV17D yellow fever vaccine.

This clonotype has more than one count but fewer than ten. V gene TRBV19 combines with J gene TRBJ1-2; D remains ambiguous. V lost 2 bases to trimming and J lost 6 bases, with 10 bases between them. The germline gives CDR1 LNHDA, CDR2 SQIVND (reference sequence). This CDR3 comprises 13 residues. The CDR3 bases are TGTGCCAGTAGTATACCCGGGGAGGATGGCTACACCTTC. Amino acids: CASSIPGEDGYTF.

This clonotype was detected only a few times. This sequence joins TRBV9 and TRBJ2-7; the match to TRBD2 covers 7 bases. The CDR3 is 17 amino acids. Germline trimming cut 4 bases from V and 1 base from J; bases unmatched to any gene: 14. CDR1 is SGDLS and CDR2 is YYNGEE in the germline V gene. The CDR3 DNA reads as TGTGCCAGCAGCCCCCCTCTAGGCCGGGGGGATTCCTACGAGCAGTACTTC. Translated: CASSPPLGRGDSYEQYF.

The chain has TRBV6-1 and TRBJ1-2, with D possibly matching TRBD1 (6 bases). The CDR3 runs to 13 residues. Germline V lookup: CDR1 MNHNS, CDR2 SASEGT. Between the trimmed V and J ends, which lost 4 bases and 5 bases, there was a span of 11 bases. The CDR3 reads CASSVGGRYGYTF. For the CDR3, the DNA is TGTGCCAGCAGTGTGGGGGGCCGGTATGGCTACACCTTC.

This clonotype was seen only a few times. The gene calls are TRBV11-1 and TRBJ1-1; tentatively, D is TRBD1 (5 bases). Trimming took off 5 bases at V and 0 bases at J, with 16 bases between the two ends. This CDR3 is built from 16 residues. Germline-derived CDR1 and CDR2 are SGHAT and FQDESV (reference sequence). The CDR3 region has the DNA TGTGCCAGCAGCCTACCCTCTTCGGGGGTGAACACTGAAGCTTTCTTT. It encodes CASSLPSSGVNTEAFF.

This clonotype was detected a few times. V gene TRBV4-2 combines with J gene TRBJ2-7; a weak D match, TRBD2 (6 bases). The germline CDR1 and CDR2 sequences are LGHNA and YNFKEQ. Deletions cut 1 base from V and 7 bases from J, with 14 bases between. CDR3 length equals 14 residues. In DNA, the CDR3 is TGTGCCAGCAGCCAAGGGGCCCTAAGCGGGGAGCAGTACTTC. Protein product: CASSQGALSGEQYF.

This clonotype was counted between two and nine times. This chain connects TRBV7-2 to TRBJ2-3, with D perhaps TRBD1 (5 bases). The CDR3 sequence is 15 residues long. Germline V gene lookup returns CDR1 SGHTA and CDR2 FQGNSA. Trimming shortened V by 5 bases and J by 4 bases, and 16 bases separated the two germline ends. CDR3 amino acids: CASSLGVGNPDTQYF. DNA of the CDR3: TGTGCCAGCAGCCTAGGGGTAGGGAACCCAGATACGCAGTATTTT.

The chain combines TRBV6-1 with TRBJ2-7, with 14 bases aligning to TRBD2. CDR1 and CDR2 from the germline V gene are MNHNS and SASEGT. CDR3 size: 18 residues. The V and J ends lost 7 bases and 2 bases, in that order; junction bases with no gene match: 13. The CDR3 DNA follows: TGTGCCAGCATTCCGACTAGCGGGGGGGCCATCAGGACCTACGAGCAGTACGTC. Translation gives CASIPTSGGAIRTYEQYV.

This clonotype was counted at least ten times. This rearrangement joins TRBV6-2 or TRBV6-3 to TRBJ2-2, with D perhaps TRBD2 (6 bases). Germline values: CDR1 MNHEY, CDR2 SVGEGT. The CDR3 is made up of 15 amino acids. Trimming left V 6 bases short and J 4 bases short, with 15 bases between. For the CDR3, the DNA is TGTGCCAGCAGAGAGGGTAGGGAGGCCACCGGGGAGCTGTTTTTT. As protein: CASREGREATGELFF.

There are a few counts of this clonotype. The chain recombines TRBV4-1 with TRBJ2-7; D is ambiguous. The germline gives CDR1 MGHRA, CDR2 YSYEKL. This CDR3 is 14 amino acids long. Trimming took 0 bases from V and 5 from J, leaving 11 bases between them. The CDR3 reads CASSQEGRIDEQYF. As DNA, the CDR3 is TGCGCCAGCAGCCAAGAAGGGCGTATCGACGAGCAGTACTTC.

This clonotype was counted between two and nine times. The V and J genes are TRBV7-9 and TRBJ1-1; D not certain. V gave up 5 bases and J gave up 4 bases, with 17 bases separating them. Germline CDR1 and CDR2: SEHNR and FQNEAQ (reference sequence). The CDR3 totals 15 residues. The CDR3 is CASSPPEGSGTEAFF. The DNA for the CDR3 is TGTGCCAGCAGCCCCCCAGAGGGCTCAGGCACTGAAGCTTTCTTT.

The V call is TRBV11-2, the J call TRBJ2-3; a possible D gene is TRBD1 (6 bases). Deletions cut 1 base from V and 0 bases from J, with 20 bases between. The CDR3 sequence is 19 residues long. The germline CDR1 and CDR2 sequences are SGHAT and FQNNGV. CDR3 residues: CASSLVFRGRVASTDTQYF. The CDR3 bases are TGTGCCAGCAGCTTAGTGTTCAGGGGCCGAGTAGCTAGCACAGATACGCAGTATTTT.

This clonotype was observed a few times. The V call is TRBV9, the J call TRBJ2-1; D could derive from TRBD1 or TRBD2 (6 bases each). The V end lost 5 bases, the J end lost 2 bases, and 17 bases lay between the germline ends. CDR3 length: 16 amino acids. Germline CDR1 and CDR2: SGDLS and YYNGEE. CDR3 sequence reads: CASRPWGAGTYNEQFF. CDR3 nucleotide sequence: TGTGCCAGCAGGCCTTGGGGGGCAGGAACCTACAATGAGCAGTTCTTC.

The gene calls are TRBV7-9 and TRBJ1-2, with a tentative D call TRBD1 (5 bases). The CDR3 is 13 amino acids. V gave up 5 bases and J gave up 3 bases, with 10 bases separating them. In germline, CDR1 is SEHNR, CDR2 FQNEAQ (reference sequence). The CDR3 DNA sequence: TGTGCCAGCAGCCCTGGGGGATACTATGGCTACACCTTC. Translation: CASSPGGYYGYTF.